The T cell receptor (beta chain) described here comes from a study of CD8 T cells in ankylosing spondylitis. Overall study findings and caveats: Roughly eight highly homologous variants made up a TCR beta motif that seemed to typify ankylosing spondylitis blood. Prior work had noted some motif variants in reactive arthritis blood and synovial fluid.

The V gene lost 7 bases and the J gene lost 9 bases, with 19 bases spanning the gap. CDR3 length: 14 residues. Germline lookup yields CDR1 MDHEN and CDR2 SYDVKM. This clonotype occurred a few times. Its matching antigen is unknown. A quantitative 5'-RACE method, one with molecular barcodes, was used to make TCR beta libraries. TCRdb independently ran MiXCR on the 5' RACE reads; one entry per CDR3 protein. The sample contains roughly 300,000 distinct CDR3 sequences, around 8% of which appear only once. Sample: blood, either unsorted or a sorted T cell fraction (not recorded which). The clonotype comes from a male donor with ankylosing spondylitis. The chain uses TRBV28 and TRBJ2-1; possible D gene TRBD1, 6 bases. The CDR3 coding sequence is TGTGCCAGCACCCCGGCACAGGGTTCAGCTGAGCAGTTCTTC. It codes for CASTPAQGSAEQFF.